Sequencing of this T cell receptor beta chain was carried out in a study of blood T cell repertoires in COVID-19. Across the study: Samples representing acute and convalescent COVID-19 were sourced from the United States, Italy and Spain. Nucleic acid was either cDNA or gDNA, and it came from T cells, B-cell-depleted T cells, or PBMCs.

Trimming cost V 0 bases and J 2 bases, with 10 bases left between them. Germline values: CDR1 LGHDT, CDR2 YNNKEL (reference sequence). The CDR3 extends over 15 amino acids. This clone showed up just a few times. Source study methods: Using reference gene primer amplification, nucleated cell counts were estimated. The protocol was immunoSEQ multiplex PCR, while the TCRdb copy is restricted to in-frame clones and leaves out a portion. For V, J and clone size, that table is used; D and trimming come from the DNA. In the table there are around 400,000 clones, around 87% of which are singletons. The rearrangement uses TRBV3-1 (or the pseudogene TRBV3-2) and TRBJ2-5, with D hard to call. The specimen sequenced was peripheral blood. This clonotype originated in an older woman with COVID-19, enrolled during active disease. CDR3 sequence (DNA): TGTGCCAGCAGCCAAGATCACTTAGAACAAGAGACCCAGTACTTC. This encodes CASSQDHLEQETQYF.